These 27 T cell receptor beta chains share one sample of origin, sequenced in a study of cytomegalovirus exposure and HLA in healthy donors. Amplification used 60 Vbeta primers and 13 Jbeta primers. Method: immunoSEQ multiplex PCR; TCRdb's copy keeps in-frame clones and lacks some. The sample holds about 100,000 clones, 77% seen once. The sequencing input was PBMCs. The receptors were gathered from a male donor in good health and CMV-seronegative.

The chain carries TRBV11-2 and TRBJ2-5, with a weak D call TRBD2 (5 bases). Germline V lookup: CDR1 SGHAT, CDR2 FQNNGV. The CDR3 is made up of 12 amino acids. With 5 bases removed from V and 11 bases from J, the gap between germline ends came to 15 bases. In DNA, the CDR3 is TGTGCCAGCAGCCCCTTGGCCGGGGAGCAGTACTTC. Amino acids: CASSPLAGEQYF.

This chain connects TRBV6-5 to TRBJ1-3; D call uncertain. The germline V gene encodes CDR1 MNHEY and CDR2 SVGAGI. V was trimmed by 6 bases and J by 0 bases, leaving 12 bases between them. The length of the CDR3 is 15 residues. CDR3 sequence reads: CASRVDTYSGNTIYF. CDR3 coding DNA: TGTGCCAGCAGAGTCGACACGTACTCTGGAAACACCATATATTTT.

The chain combines TRBV6-1 with TRBJ1-1; D is possibly TRBD1 (6 bases). Trimming took off 7 bases at V and 2 bases at J, with 11 bases between the two ends. The CDR3 is 13 residues long. Per the germline V gene, CDR1 is MNHNS and CDR2 is SASEGT. CDR3 in amino acids: CASNGDTNTEAFF. CDR3 in DNA: TGTGCCAGCAACGGGGACACAAACACTGAAGCTTTCTTT.

The chain couples TRBV30 to TRBJ1-6, with D possibly matching TRBD1 (5 bases). CDR1 and CDR2 from the germline V gene are GTSNPN and SVGIG (reference sequence). V was shortened by 3 bases and J by 2 bases, with 14 bases between the two germline ends. The CDR3 has 16 amino acids. The CDR3 spells CAWRKTEYTYNSPLHF. For the CDR3, the DNA is TGTGCCTGGAGGAAGACAGAATACACCTATAATTCACCCCTCCACTTT.

The gene calls are TRBV5-6 and TRBJ1-1; D is undetermined. The germline V and J ends were trimmed by 6 bases and 4 bases, with 10 bases remaining between them. Germline loops: CDR1 SGHDT, CDR2 YYEEEE. The CDR3 sequence is 12 residues long. For the CDR3, the DNA is TGTGCCAGCAACCTCTTCGGCACTGAAGCTTTCTTT. Its translation: CASNLFGTEAFF.

J is TRBJ2-7 and V is TRBV25-1; 10 bases map to TRBD2. The V gene's germline CDR1 is MGHDK and CDR2 SYGVNS. V lost 4 bases to trimming and J lost 3 bases; unmatched junction nucleotides: 9. The CDR3 extends over 16 amino acids. The CDR3 reads CASSVAGGFPHYEQYF. The DNA of the CDR3 is TGTGCCAGCAGTGTAGCGGGAGGTTTCCCCCACTACGAGCAGTACTTC.

The gene calls are TRBV29-1 and TRBJ1-1; 7 bases agree with TRBD1. Germline lookup yields CDR1 SQVTM and CDR2 ANQGSEA. This CDR3 has 14 residues. V was clipped by 4 bases and J by 12 bases; unmatched bases: 17. The CDR3 loop reads CSVVTGDEHVRTFF. CDR3 in DNA: TGCAGCGTTGTTACAGGGGATGAGCACGTAAGGACTTTCTTT. Using reference TRBV29-1 and TRBJ1-1 for the parts outside the CDR3, the full variable domain is SAVISQKPSRDICQRGTSLTIQCQVDSQVTMMFWYRQQPGQSLTLIATANQGSEATYESGFVIDKFPISRPNLTFSTLTVSNMSPEDSSIYLCSVVTGDEHVRTFFGQGTRLTVV.

This chain connects TRBV14 to TRBJ2-4, with D possibly TRBD1 on 6 matching bases. Looked up from germline, CDR1 is SGHDN and CDR2 is FVKESK. The V end lost 1 base, the J end lost 0 bases, and 16 bases lay between the germline ends. The CDR3 spans 18 residues. The CDR3: CASSQGQPRGKAKNIQYF. CDR3 coding DNA: TGTGCCAGCAGCCAAGGACAACCCAGGGGCAAAGCCAAAAACATTCAGTACTTC.

The chain joins TRBV28 to TRBJ2-7, with TRBD2 as a possible D gene (6 bases). CDR1 and CDR2 from the germline V gene are MDHEN and SYDVKM. Deletions cut 6 bases from V and 1 base from J, with 16 bases between. CDR3 length: 15 residues. CDR3 protein: CASSRGGTPSYEQYF. The CDR3 nucleotides are TGTGCCAGCAGCCGCGGCGGGACTCCTTCCTACGAGCAGTACTTC.

This chain uses TRBV19 with TRBJ1-1; 10 positions agree with TRBD1. Germline-derived CDR1 and CDR2 are LNHDA and SQIVND (reference sequence). Trimming cost V 2 bases and J 6 bases; bases outside gene matches: 15. The CDR3 runs to 18 residues. CDR3 nucleotide sequence: TGTGCCAGTAGTATAAGAGGCGCGGGACAGGGGATGAATCCTGAAGCTTTCTTT. It specifies CASSIRGAGQGMNPEAFF.

V is TRBV5-1 and J is TRBJ2-7, with a weak D call TRBD1 (5 bases). The germline V gene has CDR1 SGHRS and CDR2 YFSETQ. This CDR3 contains 14 residues. The V end was cut by 0 bases, the J end by 3 bases, with 10 bases between. The CDR3 nucleotides are TGCGCCAGCAGCTTGGACAGGTTAGACTACGAGCAGTACTTC. Its translation is CASSLDRLDYEQYF. The full variable domain, with the rest looked up from reference TRBV5-1 and TRBJ2-7, is KAGVTQTPRYLIKTRGQQVTLSCSPISGHRSVSWYQQTPGQGLQFLFEYFSETQRNKGNFPGRFSGRQFSNSRSEMNVSTLELGDSALYLCASSLDRLDYEQYFGPGTRLTVT.

V gene TRBV7-8 combines with J gene TRBJ1-2, with D perhaps TRBD1 (5 bases). V was trimmed by 5 bases and J by 7 bases, leaving 8 bases between them. CDR1 and CDR2 from the germline V gene are SGHVS and FQNEAQ. The CDR3 loop spans 11 amino acids. The CDR3 spells CASSPGLGYTF. The CDR3 coding sequence is TGTGCCAGCAGCCCAGGGCTTGGCTACACCTTC.

This chain links TRBV27 with TRBJ2-7, with a tentative D call TRBD1 (6 bases). Germline V gene data show CDR1 as MNHEY and CDR2 as SMNVEV (reference sequence). Trimming took 2 bases from V and 3 from J, leaving 17 bases between them. This CDR3 is 16 amino acids long. The CDR3 DNA is TGTGCCAGCAGTTTAGGCCCGCAGGGGCTTCGCTACGAGCAGTACTTC. Protein product: CASSLGPQGLRYEQYF.

There are a few counts of this clone. The rearrangement uses TRBV2 and TRBJ1-5; D may be TRBD1 (6 bases). The V gene lost 4 bases and the J gene lost 0 bases, with 7 bases spanning the gap. The V gene's germline CDR1 is SNHLY and CDR2 FYNNEI. The CDR3 length is 14 residues. CDR3 sequence reads: CASSGTDSNQPQHF. The DNA of the CDR3 is TGTGCCAGCAGTGGGACAGATAGCAATCAGCCCCAGCATTTT.

The chain recombines TRBV29-1 with TRBJ1-2; D perhaps matches TRBD1 (6 bases). The CDR3 consists of 12 residues. V was trimmed by 7 bases and J by 4 bases, leaving 13 bases between them. CDR1 SQVTM and CDR2 ANQGSEA come from the germline V gene. CDR3 region: CSARTVIYGYTF. In nucleotides, the CDR3 is TGCAGCGCTAGGACAGTGATCTATGGCTACACCTTC.

The chain carries TRBV28 and TRBJ2-7, with 9 positions matching TRBD1. The junction had 3 bases not matched to a gene; V was cut back by 6 bases and J by 0 bases. There are 14 residues in the CDR3. Germline assignment: CDR1 MDHEN and CDR2 SYDVKM. CDR3 bases: TGTGCCAGCAGGGGACAGGGCCTCTCCTACGAGCAGTACTTC. It encodes CASRGQGLSYEQYF.

CDR3 residues: CASSLRGPYEQYF. The CDR3 DNA reads TGTGCCAGCAGTTTAAGGGGGCCCTACGAGCAGTACTTC. This chain joins TRBV28 and TRBJ2-7, with 7 bases fitting TRBD1. The trim removed 2 bases at V and 2 bases at J, leaving 0 bases unmatched. This CDR3 has 13 residues. Per germline, CDR1 MDHEN and CDR2 SYDVKM.

The V and J genes are TRBV5-5 and TRBJ2-7; 7 bases map to TRBD1. CDR1 and CDR2 (germline): SGHKS, YYEKEE (reference sequence). The CDR3 totals 16 residues. The V and J ends lost 0 bases and 2 bases, in that order; junction bases with no gene match: 8. The CDR3 reads CASSLAGTAATYEQYF. In DNA form, the CDR3 reads TGTGCCAGCAGCTTGGCAGGGACAGCCGCCACCTACGAGCAGTACTTC.

This chain links TRBV6-5 with TRBJ1-1; D not certain. CDR1 is MNHEY, CDR2 SVGAGI, per germline. V lost 0 bases, J lost 4 bases, and 9 bases lay in between. The CDR3 contains 14 residues. CDR3 bases: TGTGCCAGCAGTTACTCCCGGGGTAGCACTGAAGCTTTCTTT. Amino acid sequence: CASSYSRGSTEAFF.

The genes are TRBV7-9 and TRBJ2-2, with 8 positions matching TRBD1. V was pared by 5 bases and J by 7 bases, with 9 bases of the junction left unmatched. CDR3 length: 15 amino acids. Germline lookup yields CDR1 SEHNR and CDR2 FQNEAQ (reference sequence). CDR3 protein: CASSPATGGFGELFF. CDR3 nucleotide sequence: TGTGCCAGCAGCCCTGCTACAGGGGGTTTCGGGGAGCTGTTTTTT.

CDR3 sequence (DNA): TGTGCCAGCAGCTCCGCAGGGGCTACCACCGGGGAGCTGTTTTTT. Its protein product is CASSSAGATTGELFF. This chain links TRBV7-2 with TRBJ2-2; D perhaps matches TRBD1 (6 bases). CDR3 length: 15 amino acids. Germline V CDR1 and CDR2: SGHTA, FQGNSA. Trimming removed 4 bases at V and 4 bases at J, with 13 bases between. The variable domain in full, completed from reference TRBV7-2 and TRBJ2-2, reads GAGVSQSPSNKVTEKGKDVELRCDPISGHTALYWYRQSLGQGLEFLIYFQGNSAPDKSGLPSDRFSAERTGGSVSTLTIQRTQQEDSAVYLCASSSAGATTGELFFGEGSRLTVL.

The chain uses TRBV6-1 and TRBJ1-2, with 8 nucleotides matching TRBD1. V lost 8 bases, J lost 4 bases, and 3 bases stayed unmatched. In germline, CDR1 is MNHNS, CDR2 SASEGT. This CDR3 is built from 12 residues. The CDR3 region has the DNA TGTGCCAGCGCCGACAGGGGCTATGGCTACACCTTC. It is translated as CASADRGYGYTF.

V is TRBV10-3 and J is TRBJ1-5, with 8 nucleotides matching TRBD1. J lost 7 bases, V lost 6 bases, and 5 bases had no gene match. Germline CDR1 reads ENHRY; CDR2 reads SYGVKD. CDR3 length equals 13 residues. CDR3 sequence: CAIRGQEGQPQHF. In nucleotides, the CDR3 is TGTGCCATCAGGGGACAGGAAGGACAGCCCCAGCATTTT.

This sequence joins TRBV29-1 and TRBJ2-7; the match to TRBD2 covers 11 bases. The V and J ends lost 7 bases and 3 bases, in that order; junction bases with no gene match: 14. This CDR3 contains 16 residues. CDR1 and CDR2 (germline): SQVTM, ANQGSEA. CDR3 in DNA: TGCAGCGCCGCGGACGGGACTAGCGGATTACTCTACGAGCAGTACTTC. This gives the protein CSAADGTSGLLYEQYF.

The gene calls are TRBV7-9 and TRBJ2-7; D is unclear. The CDR3 contains 12 residues. Germline CDR1 SEHNR, CDR2 FQNEAQ (reference sequence). Trimming removed 3 bases at V and 5 bases at J, with 8 bases between. The CDR3 region is CASSFTPHEQYF. CDR3 DNA sequence: TGTGCCAGCAGCTTTACTCCTCACGAGCAGTACTTC.

The rearrangement links TRBV5-1 to TRBJ2-3; 10 nucleotides match TRBD2. CDR1 and CDR2 (germline): SGHRS, YFSETQ. The V and J ends lost 4 bases and 2 bases, in that order; junction bases with no gene match: 4. The CDR3 contains 15 residues. As DNA, the CDR3 is TGCGCCAGCAGCGAGGGACTAGCGCCCACAGATACGCAGTATTTT. It yields the protein CASSEGLAPTDTQYF.

The chain combines TRBV11-2 with TRBJ2-5, with D possibly being TRBD1 (5 bases). Germline V gene data show CDR1 as SGHAT and CDR2 as FQNNGV. The CDR3 loop spans 14 amino acids. The V end was cut by 0 bases, the J end by 5 bases, with 10 bases between. In DNA form, the CDR3 reads TGTGCCAGCAGCTTAGATGACAGTTTGGAGACCCAGTACTTC. Protein product: CASSLDDSLETQYF.